This passage covers 24 T cell receptor beta chains from one sample sequenced in a study of blood T cell repertoires in COVID-19. Some clones are missing from TCRdb's copy, which holds only in-frame ones; the method was immunoSEQ multiplex PCR. The sample holds a few hundred thousand clones, around nine tenths seen once. The sample taken for sequencing was PBMCs or T cells enriched from blood (not recorded which). All receptors come from a woman between 40 and 55 years old who had recovered from COVID-19.

The V and J genes are TRBV6-5 and TRBJ2-1; TRBD2 aligns across 8 bases. The CDR3 length is 14 residues. CDR1 and CDR2 from the germline V gene are MNHEY and SVGAGI. V lost 7 bases, J lost 2 bases, and 4 bases stayed unmatched. DNA of the CDR3: TGTGCCAGCACCCGGGGACTAGCCTACAATGAGCAGTTCTTC. It yields the protein CASTRGLAYNEQFF.

V gene TRBV6-2 or TRBV6-3 combines with J gene TRBJ2-7, with D perhaps matching TRBD2 (5 bases). This CDR3 has 13 amino acids. V gave up 0 bases and J gave up 3 bases, with 6 bases separating them. CDR1 and CDR2 from the germline V gene are MNHEY and SVGEGT. The CDR3 protein is CASSYSRDYEQYF. The CDR3 nucleotides are TGTGCCAGCAGTTACTCCCGGGACTACGAGCAGTACTTC.

This clone was detected only a few times. The CDR3 loop is CASSLDPGQAPYEQYF. The CDR3 DNA reads TGTGCCAGCAGCTTGGATCCGGGACAGGCCCCCTACGAGCAGTACTTC. The chain joins TRBV5-4 to TRBJ2-7; TRBD1 matches 8 bases. V dropped 0 bases and J dropped 2; count of bases not matched to a gene: 7. The CDR3 totals 16 residues. Germline V CDR1 and CDR2: SGHNT, YYREEE (reference sequence).

The chain uses TRBV20-1 and TRBJ2-3; 8 bases are a match to TRBD1. V lost 3 bases to trimming and J lost 7 bases; unmatched junction nucleotides: 15. The germline V gene encodes CDR1 DFQATT and CDR2 SNEGSKA (reference sequence). CDR3 size: 16 residues. The CDR3 loop is CSASSAGTGLRNTQYF. The CDR3 DNA sequence: TGCAGTGCTAGTTCCGCGGGGACAGGATTACGGAATACGCAGTATTTT.

The rearrangement links TRBV5-5 to TRBJ1-3; D call uncertain. This CDR3 spans 12 amino acids. CDR1 is SGHKS and CDR2 is YYEKEE in the germline V gene (reference sequence). Trimming stripped 5 bases from V and 6 bases from J, with 9 bases between. The CDR3 coding sequence is TGTGCCAGCAGTTCCTACCCAAACACCATATATTTT. Amino acid sequence: CASSSYPNTIYF.

The chain recombines TRBV7-2 with TRBJ1-2; 7 bases line up with TRBD1. The CDR3 sequence is 15 residues long. J gave up 3 bases and V 1 base, and 5 bases lay outside the gene matches. Germline V gene sequence: CDR1 SGHTA, CDR2 FQGNSA. The CDR3 loop reads CASSLVYRGDYGYTF. The CDR3, as DNA: TGTGCCAGCAGCTTAGTATACAGGGGCGACTATGGCTACACCTTC. Complete variable domain (other parts from reference TRBV7-2 and TRBJ1-2): GAGVSQSPSNKVTEKGKDVELRCDPISGHTALYWYRQSLGQGLEFLIYFQGNSAPDKSGLPSDRFSAERTGGSVSTLTIQRTQQEDSAVYLCASSLVYRGDYGYTFGSGTRLTVV.

The CDR3 sequence is CASSIGRQGGNQPQHF. For the CDR3, the DNA is TGTGCCAGTAGTATAGGTCGACAGGGGGGCAATCAGCCCCAGCATTTT. V and J are TRBV19 and TRBJ1-5; 9 bases fit TRBD1. Germline trimming cut 1 base from V and 2 bases from J; bases unmatched to any gene: 3. This CDR3 contains 16 residues. From germline, CDR1 is LNHDA and CDR2 SQIVND (reference sequence).

The rearrangement links TRBV18 to TRBJ2-5; D might be TRBD2 (6 bases). This CDR3 is 18 amino acids long. V shed 3 bases and J shed 5 bases, with 25 bases lying between them. Germline V CDR1 and CDR2: KGHSH, LQKENI. The chain's CDR3 is CASSPPVGLIASEETQYF. DNA for the CDR3: TGTGCCAGCTCACCCCCCGTTGGACTAATCGCTAGCGAGGAGACCCAGTACTTC.

The rearrangement links TRBV4-3 to TRBJ2-7; the D gene is possibly TRBD2 (5 bases). The germline V gene encodes CDR1 LGHNA and CDR2 YSLEER. V shed 0 bases and J shed 2 bases, with 11 bases lying between them. The CDR3 is made up of 15 amino acids. CDR3 nucleotides: TGCGCCAGCAGCCAAGATGTAGCGCTTACCTACGAGCAGTACTTC. Protein: CASSQDVALTYEQYF.

This chain links TRBV3-1 (or the pseudogene TRBV3-2) with TRBJ2-2, with D hard to call. The ends were cut back, 2 bases at V and 8 bases at J, with 6 bases in the middle. Germline CDR1 is LGHDT and CDR2 is YNNKEL (reference sequence). The CDR3 loop spans 12 amino acids. The CDR3: CASSQLPGELFF. The DNA of the CDR3 is TGTGCCAGCAGCCAACTACCAGGGGAGCTGTTTTTT.

J is TRBJ2-7 and V is TRBV7-2; 8 positions agree with TRBD1. Trimming took 5 bases from V and 2 from J; bases not matched to a gene: 8. Germline V gives CDR1 SGHTA, CDR2 FQGNSA. This CDR3 is built from 15 residues. CDR3 bases: TGTGCCAGCAGCCCGACCGGGACAGGAACCTACGAGCAGTACTTC. Translation: CASSPTGTGTYEQYF.

This chain links TRBV30 with TRBJ1-1; D ambiguous. Germline CDR1 is GTSNPN and CDR2 is SVGIG (reference sequence). CDR3 length: 11 amino acids. V gave up 4 bases and J gave up 5 bases, with 8 bases separating them. The CDR3 region has the DNA TGTGCCTGGAAATTGAGGACTGAAGCTTTCTTT. It yields the protein CAWKLRTEAFF.

This sequence joins TRBV12-3 or TRBV12-4 and TRBJ2-3; D gene ambiguous. The CDR3 is 11 amino acids. The ends were cut back, 7 bases at V and 8 bases at J, with 10 bases in the middle. CDR3 bases: TGTGCCAGCAACCTCTTCGGTACGCAGTATTTT. As protein: CASNLFGTQYF.

The chain combines TRBV5-6 with TRBJ2-7, with 12 bases matching TRBD2. Trimming at V came to 5 bases and at J to 2 bases, leaving 8 bases not matched to a gene. Per germline, CDR1 SGHDT and CDR2 YYEEEE. This CDR3 is 16 amino acids long. The DNA for the CDR3 is TGTGCCAGCAGTCTAGCGGGAGGGTTGGGAACCTACGAGCAGTACTTC. Its protein is CASSLAGGLGTYEQYF.

The chain is built from TRBV7-2 and TRBJ2-1; D gene unclear. Germline V gene lookup returns CDR1 SGHTA and CDR2 FQGNSA. The CDR3 spans 13 residues. V lost 6 bases, J lost 4 bases, and 10 bases lay in between. The CDR3: CASSSQQYNEQFF. The CDR3 DNA sequence: TGTGCCAGCAGTTCTCAACAGTACAATGAGCAGTTCTTC.

The chain combines TRBV7-9 with TRBJ1-6; D is undetermined. Trimming removed 2 bases at V and 6 bases at J, with 11 bases between. This CDR3 has 15 amino acids. The germline gives CDR1 SEHNR, CDR2 FQNEAQ (reference sequence). DNA of the CDR3: TGTGCCAGCAGCTTAAGCCGGGAAGCTAATTCACCCCTCCACTTT. This codes for CASSLSREANSPLHF.

The V gene is TRBV4-1, the J gene TRBJ2-5, with 10 bases lining up with TRBD1. V was pared by 0 bases and J by 7 bases, with 8 bases of the junction left unmatched. The CDR3 length is 16 residues. Germline V gene lookup returns CDR1 MGHRA and CDR2 YSYEKL. CDR3 sequence: CASSQDRTGGLGTQYF. In nucleotides, the CDR3 is TGCGCCAGCAGCCAAGATCGGACAGGGGGATTGGGGACCCAGTACTTC.

The rearrangement joins TRBV7-2 to TRBJ1-6; D may be TRBD1 (5 bases). Germline-derived CDR1 and CDR2 are SGHTA and FQGNSA. V was trimmed by 6 bases and J by 14 bases, leaving 14 bases between them. The CDR3 consists of 12 residues. The CDR3 nucleotides are TGTGCCAGCAGACAGCAGGGTCCAGCCCTCCACTTT. This translates into CASRQQGPALHF.

The gene calls are TRBV20-1 and TRBJ2-1; 9 bases are shared with TRBD2. Per the germline V gene, CDR1 is DFQATT and CDR2 is SNEGSKA (reference sequence). The V and J ends lost 6 bases and 2 bases, in that order; junction bases with no gene match: 5. The CDR3 contains 14 residues. CDR3 sequence reads: CSASSGRTYNEQFF. Here the CDR3 DNA reads TGCAGTGCCAGTAGCGGGAGAACCTACAATGAGCAGTTCTTC.

V is TRBV4-3 and J is TRBJ2-3, with TRBD1 identical over 8 bases. CDR1 is LGHNA, CDR2 YSLEER, per germline. V was clipped by 0 bases and J by 0 bases; unmatched bases: 5. CDR3 length: 17 amino acids. DNA of the CDR3: TGCGCCAGCAGCCAAGATCCAGGGGGCTCTAGCACAGATACGCAGTATTTT. Protein sequence: CASSQDPGGSSTDTQYF.

The V gene is TRBV7-8, the J gene TRBJ2-5; TRBD2 matches 11 bases. The CDR3 length is 18 residues. Germline-derived CDR1 and CDR2 are SGHVS and FQNEAQ. With V trimmed by 5 bases and J by 3 bases, 14 bases remained unmatched. The CDR3 protein is CASSLLTSGVEGKETQYF. The CDR3 DNA reads TGTGCCAGCAGCCTACTGACTAGCGGGGTAGAGGGGAAAGAGACCCAGTACTTC. The full variable domain, rest sourced from reference TRBV7-8 and TRBJ2-5, is GAGVSQSPRYKVAKRGQDVALRCDPISGHVSLFWYQQALGQGPEFLTYFQNEAQLDKSGLPSDRFFAERPEGSVSTLKIQRTQQEDSAVYLCASSLLTSGVEGKETQYFGPGTRLLVL.

The chain carries TRBV10-3 and TRBJ1-5; 10 bases align to TRBD1. This CDR3 has 14 residues. V dropped 6 bases and J dropped 3; count of bases not matched to a gene: 2. Germline CDR1 reads ENHRY; CDR2 reads SYGVKD. The CDR3 here is CAIRGTGDNQPQHF. In DNA form, the CDR3 reads TGTGCCATCAGGGGGACAGGGGACAATCAGCCCCAGCATTTT.

The V and J genes are TRBV6-5 and TRBJ2-5; maybe TRBD2 (5 bases). CDR1 and CDR2 from the germline V gene are MNHEY and SVGAGI. CDR3 length: 14 residues. Trimming pared 0 bases from V and 3 bases from J, leaving 8 bases between. CDR3 DNA sequence: TGTGCCAGCAGTTACTCCCGGGATGAAGAGACCCAGTACTTC. The encoded protein is CASSYSRDEETQYF.

The chain joins TRBV5-1 to TRBJ1-1; 7 nucleotides line up with TRBD1. The J segment lost 7 bases and the V segment lost 4 bases, leaving 4 bases of the junction unmatched. The CDR3 extends over 12 amino acids. Per germline, CDR1 SGHRS and CDR2 YFSETQ. The CDR3 DNA is TGCGCCAGCAGCGAAAACAGGGGTGAAGCTTTCTTT. Translating it yields CASSENRGEAFF.